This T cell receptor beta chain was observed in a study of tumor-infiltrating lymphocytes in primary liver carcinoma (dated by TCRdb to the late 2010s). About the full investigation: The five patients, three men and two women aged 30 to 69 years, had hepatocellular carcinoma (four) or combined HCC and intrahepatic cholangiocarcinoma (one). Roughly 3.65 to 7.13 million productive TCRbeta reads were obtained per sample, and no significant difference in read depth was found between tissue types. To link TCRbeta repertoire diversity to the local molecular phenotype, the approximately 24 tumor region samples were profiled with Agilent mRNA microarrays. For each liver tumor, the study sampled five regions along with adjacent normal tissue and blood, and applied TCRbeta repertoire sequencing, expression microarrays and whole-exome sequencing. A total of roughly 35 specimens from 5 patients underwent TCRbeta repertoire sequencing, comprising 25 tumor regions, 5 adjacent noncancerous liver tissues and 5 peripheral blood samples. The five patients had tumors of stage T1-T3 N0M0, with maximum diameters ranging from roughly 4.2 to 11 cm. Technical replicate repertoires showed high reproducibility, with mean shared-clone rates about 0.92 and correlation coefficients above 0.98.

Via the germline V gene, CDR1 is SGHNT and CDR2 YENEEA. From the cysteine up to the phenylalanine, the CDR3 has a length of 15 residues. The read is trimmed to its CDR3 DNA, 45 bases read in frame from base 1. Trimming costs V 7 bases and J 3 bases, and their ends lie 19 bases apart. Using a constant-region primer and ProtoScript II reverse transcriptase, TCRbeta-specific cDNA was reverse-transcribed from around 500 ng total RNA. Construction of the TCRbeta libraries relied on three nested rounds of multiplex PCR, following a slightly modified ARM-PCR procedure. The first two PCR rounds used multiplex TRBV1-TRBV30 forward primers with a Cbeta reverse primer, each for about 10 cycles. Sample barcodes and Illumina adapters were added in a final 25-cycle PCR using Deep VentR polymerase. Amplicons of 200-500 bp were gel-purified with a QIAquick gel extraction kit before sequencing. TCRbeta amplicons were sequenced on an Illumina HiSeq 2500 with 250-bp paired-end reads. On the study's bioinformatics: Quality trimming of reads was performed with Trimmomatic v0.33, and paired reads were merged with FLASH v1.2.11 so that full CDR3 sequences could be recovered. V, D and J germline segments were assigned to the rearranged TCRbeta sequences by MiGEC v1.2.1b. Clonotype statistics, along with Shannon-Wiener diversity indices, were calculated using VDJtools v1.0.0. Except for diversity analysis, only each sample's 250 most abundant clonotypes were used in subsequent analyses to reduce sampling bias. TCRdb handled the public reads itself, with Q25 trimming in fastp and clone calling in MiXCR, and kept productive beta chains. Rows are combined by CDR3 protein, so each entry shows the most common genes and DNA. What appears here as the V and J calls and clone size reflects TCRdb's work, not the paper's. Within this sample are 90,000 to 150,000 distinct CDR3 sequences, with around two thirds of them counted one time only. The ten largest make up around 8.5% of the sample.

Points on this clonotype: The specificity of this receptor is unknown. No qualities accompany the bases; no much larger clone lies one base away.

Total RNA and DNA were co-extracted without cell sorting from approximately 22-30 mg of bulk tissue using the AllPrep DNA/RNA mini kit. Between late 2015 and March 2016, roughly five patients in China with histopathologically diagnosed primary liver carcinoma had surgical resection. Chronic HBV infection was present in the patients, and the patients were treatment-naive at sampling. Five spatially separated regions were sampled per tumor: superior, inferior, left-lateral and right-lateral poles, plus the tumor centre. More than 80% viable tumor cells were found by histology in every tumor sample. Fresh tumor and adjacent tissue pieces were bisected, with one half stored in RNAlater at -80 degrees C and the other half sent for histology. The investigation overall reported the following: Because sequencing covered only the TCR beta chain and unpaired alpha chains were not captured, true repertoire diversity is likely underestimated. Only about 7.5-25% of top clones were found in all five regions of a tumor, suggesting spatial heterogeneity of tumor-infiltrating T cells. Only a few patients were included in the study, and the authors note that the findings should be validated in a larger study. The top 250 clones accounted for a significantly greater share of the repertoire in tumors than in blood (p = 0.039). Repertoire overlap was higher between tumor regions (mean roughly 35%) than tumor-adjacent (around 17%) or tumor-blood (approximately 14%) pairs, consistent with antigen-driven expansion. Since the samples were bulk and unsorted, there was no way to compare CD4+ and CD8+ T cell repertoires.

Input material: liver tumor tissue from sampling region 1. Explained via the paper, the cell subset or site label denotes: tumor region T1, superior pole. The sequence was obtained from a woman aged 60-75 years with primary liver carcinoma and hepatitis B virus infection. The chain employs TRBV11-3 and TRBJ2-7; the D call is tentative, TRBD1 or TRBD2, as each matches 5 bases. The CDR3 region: CASNPGTWGNYEQYF. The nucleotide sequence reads TGTGCCAGCAACCCCGGGACGTGGGGCAACTACGAGCAGTACTTC.